Included here is one TCR beta chain sequence, with context. Antigen unknown. The record originates from a study of a mutant IDH1 vaccine in newly diagnosed glioma. Across the whole study: The therapy given earlier, which was standard therapy, consisted of radiotherapy, temozolomide, or both, and most of the patients received both. Study-level findings and limits: Immune responses arising from the vaccine appeared in around 92% of patients.

CDR1 and CDR2 from the germline V gene are SGHNT and YYREEE (reference sequence). V lost 0 bases and J lost 8, with 18 bases in between. The CDR3 has 16 amino acids. Only in-frame clones appear in the TCRdb table, and some are missing; sequencing was by immunoSEQ multiplex PCR. The sample records around 50,000 clones, roughly 89% being singletons. Sample time point: baseline, week 1 (first vaccination visit). Treatment here: pre-vaccination baseline after standard-of-care therapy. The specimen comprised PBMCs, sampled from a glioma patient treated with radiotherapy, temozolomide or both. The source of this sequence is a man in his forties with glioma. The chain links TRBV5-4 to TRBJ2-1, with D perhaps matching TRBD2 (5 bases). CDR3 nucleotides: TGTGCCAGCAGCTTGGTATCCACAGCCCGGCGGGATGAGCAGTTCTTC. Encoded protein: CASSLVSTARRDEQFF.